The 26 T cell receptor beta chains below were found in one sample sequenced in a study of CD8+CD57+ T cells in acquired aplastic anemia. The study profiled TCR beta VDJ and CDR3 using genomic DNA as template. In TCRdb, the reads were re-called with MiXCR into one record per CDR3 protein. Among roughly 200,000 distinct CDR3 sequences listed, less than 65% were seen once. The authors sequenced patients whose flow cytometry had shown CD8+CD57+ cell expansion. Sequenced material: sorted CD4+, CD8+, or CD8+CD57+ T cells (not recorded which) from PBMCs. The source is a human donor with aplastic anemia.

This clonotype has a handful of counts. The rearrangement joins TRBV10-2 to TRBJ2-7; D is undetermined. Trimming took 6 bases from V and 0 from J, leaving 15 bases between them. Germline-derived CDR1 and CDR2 are WSHSY and SAAADI. This CDR3 is built from 15 residues. As DNA, the CDR3 is TGCGCCAGCAGGGCAAGTCGGCAGACCTCCTACGAGCAGTACTTC. Residues: CASRASRQTSYEQYF.

This clonotype was observed at least ten times. The J gene is TRBJ1-2, the V gene TRBV5-1, with 12 bases identical to TRBD1. Trimming at V came to 1 base and at J to 4 bases, leaving 8 bases not matched to a gene. This CDR3 spans 17 amino acids. The germline gives CDR1 SGHRS, CDR2 YFSETQ. CDR3: CASSLLRDRGPLYGYTF. The CDR3 DNA sequence: TGCGCCAGCAGCTTGCTCCGGGACAGGGGGCCCCTCTATGGCTACACCTTC.

The chain combines TRBV19 with TRBJ2-1; either TRBD1 or TRBD2 may supply D (5 bases each). The CDR3 consists of 14 residues. Germline V gives CDR1 LNHDA, CDR2 SQIVND (reference sequence). V lost 5 bases and J 4 bases, leaving 12 bases between the germline ends. The CDR3 here is CASSGGSLYNEQFF. The CDR3 DNA reads TGTGCCAGTAGTGGGGGAAGCTTATACAATGAGCAGTTCTTC.

J is TRBJ1-5 and V is TRBV10-3; possibly TRBD1 for D (6 bases). The CDR3 has 14 residues. V lost 4 bases and J 5 bases, leaving 12 bases between the germline ends. Germline values: CDR1 ENHRY, CDR2 SYGVKD. The CDR3 protein is CAISGGQGDQPQHF. The CDR3 nucleotides are TGTGCCATCAGTGGGGGACAAGGCGATCAGCCCCAGCATTTT.

This clonotype has at least ten counts. This chain uses TRBV7-9 with TRBJ2-5, with TRBD2 matching 10 bases. The length of the CDR3 is 18 residues. The ends lost 5 bases at V and 1 base at J; junction bases unmatched: 13. Germline V gene data show CDR1 as SEHNR and CDR2 as FQNEAQ (reference sequence). CDR3 DNA sequence: TGTGCCAGCAGCCCCCCCTGGGCTAGCGGGGGCCTCCAAGAGACCCAGTACTTC. Amino acid sequence: CASSPPWASGGLQETQYF.

The rearrangement uses TRBV2 and TRBJ2-7, with D possibly TRBD1 on 5 matching bases. In germline, CDR1 is SNHLY, CDR2 FYNNEI. Trimming cost V 5 bases and J 0 bases, with 14 bases left between them. The CDR3 has 15 residues. CDR3 nucleotide sequence: TGTGCCAGCAGTTTAGGGCAGGGTGGCTCCTACGAGCAGTACTTC. Protein: CASSLGQGGSYEQYF.

The chain carries TRBV7-2 and TRBJ2-3; 8 nucleotides match TRBD2. V lost 4 bases and J lost 1; bases outside the gene matches: 4. CDR1 is SGHTA, CDR2 FQGNSA, per germline. CDR3 size: 15 residues. DNA of the CDR3: TGTGCCAGCAGCTCGGGGGGGCGAGGCACAGATACGCAGTATTTT. Encoded protein: CASSSGGRGTDTQYF. Combining the CDR3 with reference TRBV7-2 and TRBJ2-3 gives the whole variable domain GAGVSQSPSNKVTEKGKDVELRCDPISGHTALYWYRQSLGQGLEFLIYFQGNSAPDKSGLPSDRFSAERTGGSVSTLTIQRTQQEDSAVYLCASSSGGRGTDTQYFGPGTRLTVL.

This clonotype has only a few counts. The chain couples TRBV27 to TRBJ1-1; D is possibly TRBD1 (6 bases). V gave up 3 bases and J gave up 1 base, with 12 bases separating them. This CDR3 contains 15 residues. The V gene's germline CDR1 is MNHEY and CDR2 SMNVEV (reference sequence). The CDR3 loop reads CASSLSGAPNTEAFF. The CDR3 coding sequence is TGTGCCAGCAGTTTGTCAGGGGCCCCGAACACTGAAGCTTTCTTT.

The V gene is TRBV7-9, the J gene TRBJ1-1, with 11 bases fitting TRBD1. The V segment lost 5 bases and the J segment 1 base; nucleotides outside the gene matches: 3. CDR1 SEHNR and CDR2 FQNEAQ come from the germline V gene (reference sequence). The CDR3 extends over 15 amino acids. DNA for the CDR3: TGTGCCAGCAGCGCGGACAGGGGGCCGAACACTGAAGCTTTCTTT. Protein: CASSADRGPNTEAFF.

This clonotype has a count of ten or more. The CDR3 loop reads CASSLSANQPQHF. DNA of the CDR3: TGTGCCAGCAGTTTATCGGCTAATCAGCCCCAGCATTTT. The chain recombines TRBV27 with TRBJ1-5; the D is unclear. Trimming left V 0 bases short and J 4 bases short, with 4 bases between. Germline assignment: CDR1 MNHEY and CDR2 SMNVEV (reference sequence). The length of the CDR3 is 13 residues.

This clonotype came up a few times. V gene TRBV20-1 combines with J gene TRBJ1-6, with D tentatively TRBD1 (6 bases). Between the trimmed V and J ends, which lost 6 bases and 14 bases, there was a span of 20 bases. Germline V lookup: CDR1 DFQATT, CDR2 SNEGSKA (reference sequence). The CDR3 runs 13 residues. The CDR3 sequence is CSAHDRRIRSLHF. In DNA, the CDR3 is TGCAGTGCCCATGACAGGCGAATTAGGTCCCTCCACTTT.

The genes are TRBV7-8 and TRBJ2-7; the D gene is possibly TRBD2 (6 bases). CDR1 and CDR2 (germline): SGHVS, FQNEAQ. The V gene lost 1 base and the J gene lost 0 bases, with 16 bases spanning the gap. This CDR3 is built from 17 residues. DNA for the CDR3: TGTGCCAGCAGCTTAGTAGGCTCCGGCGGGGACTCCTACGAGCAGTACTTC. It codes for CASSLVGSGGDSYEQYF.

The chain's CDR3 is CASSVAVSYNSPLHF. In DNA, the CDR3 is TGTGCCAGCAGCGTGGCAGTCTCCTATAATTCACCCCTCCACTTT. The V gene is TRBV9, the J gene TRBJ1-6; the D is unclear. Germline loops: CDR1 SGDLS, CDR2 YYNGEE. This CDR3 is built from 15 residues. Trimming removed 2 bases at V and 0 bases at J, with 6 bases between.

This clonotype was seen at least ten times. This chain uses TRBV7-8 with TRBJ2-1, with 7 bases that match TRBD1. The CDR3 has 16 residues. Trimming took 5 bases from V and 5 from J; bases not matched to a gene: 12. Germline CDR1 is SGHVS and CDR2 is FQNEAQ. This chain's CDR3 is CASSPDRRIINNEQFF. CDR3 DNA sequence: TGTGCCAGCAGCCCGGACAGGCGGATTATCAACAATGAGCAGTTCTTC.

CDR3 coding DNA: TGTGCCAGCAGTGAGGGGGGGGGGTACAATGAAGCTTTCTTT. This sequence encodes CASSEGGGYNEAFF. The chain links TRBV2 to TRBJ1-1; perhaps TRBD1 as D (5 bases). The V gene's germline CDR1 is SNHLY and CDR2 FYNNEI. The CDR3 runs 14 residues. Trimming took off 3 bases at V and 7 bases at J, with 15 bases between the two ends.

The gene calls are TRBV2 and TRBJ2-7, with 10 bases lining up with TRBD1. The closer fit of TRBJ2-1 to the DNA end suggests the J call may be wrong. Germline V CDR1 and CDR2: SNHLY, FYNNEI. The CDR3 runs 15 residues. CDR3 loop: CASKGQGTAYNEQFF. CDR3 sequence (DNA): TGTGCCAGCAAGGGACAGGGGACAGCTTACAATGAGCAGTTCTTC.

The chain uses TRBV20-1 and TRBJ2-7, with D possibly TRBD2 on 7 matching bases. Trimming stripped 4 bases from V and 3 bases from J, with 22 bases between. Germline loops: CDR1 DFQATT, CDR2 SNEGSKA (reference sequence). The CDR3 loop spans 16 amino acids. CDR3 in DNA: TGCAGTGCTAAGGCCAGAGGCGGGGGCCCGGACTACGAGCAGTACTTC. It yields the protein CSAKARGGGPDYEQYF.

The V and J genes are TRBV10-3 and TRBJ1-1, with 8 bases lining up with TRBD1. Per germline, CDR1 ENHRY and CDR2 SYGVKD. V dropped 5 bases and J dropped 4; count of bases not matched to a gene: 15. This CDR3 contains 17 residues. The CDR3 here is CAISPFYTGGSGTEAFF. In nucleotides, the CDR3 is TGTGCCATCAGTCCGTTTTATACAGGGGGATCGGGCACTGAAGCTTTCTTT.

On this clonotype itself: A junction end diverges from the germline sequence, so it may reflect a read error. The chain combines TRBV7-7 with TRBJ2-2; TRBD1 agrees at 7 bases. CDR1 is SSHAT and CDR2 is FNYEAQ in the germline V gene (reference sequence). The CDR3 totals 14 residues. CDR3 DNA sequence: TGTGCTAGCAGCCCTTGGGACAGTCCCGGGGAGCTGTTTTTT. It codes for CASSPWDSPGELFF. Together with reference TRBV7-7 and TRBJ2-2, the CDR3 gives the full variable domain: GAGVSQSPRYKVTKRGQDVTLRCDPISSHATLYWYQQALGQGPEFLTYFNYEAQPDKSGLPSDRFSAERPEGSISTLTIQRTEQRDSAMYRCASSPWDSPGELFFGEGSRLTVL.

This rearrangement joins TRBV7-2 to TRBJ2-1; 13 nucleotides align to TRBD2. CDR3 length equals 16 residues. V lost 5 bases to trimming and J lost 7 bases; unmatched junction nucleotides: 8. Per the germline V gene, CDR1 is SGHTA and CDR2 is FQGNSA. CDR3 coding DNA: TGTGCCAGCAGCCGGACACTAGCGGGAGGGCGGAATGAGCAGTTCTTC. Translating it yields CASSRTLAGGRNEQFF.

This clonotype has at least ten counts. The J gene is TRBJ2-1, the V gene TRBV2; TRBD1 matches at 9 bases. V was clipped by 7 bases and J by 3 bases; unmatched bases: 4. The germline V gene encodes CDR1 SNHLY and CDR2 FYNNEI. The CDR3 length is 14 residues. The CDR3 coding sequence is TGTGCCAGCACACTGGGACAGGGCTACAATGAGCAGTTCTTC. The encoded protein is CASTLGQGYNEQFF.

This chain links TRBV19 with TRBJ2-7; possibly TRBD1 for D (5 bases). This CDR3 has 13 amino acids. Germline CDR1 is LNHDA and CDR2 is SQIVND (reference sequence). V lost 6 bases and J 4 bases, leaving 13 bases between the germline ends. CDR3 nucleotides: TGTGCCAGTAGACCCCAGGGTGTGTACGAGCAGTACTTC. It translates to CASRPQGVYEQYF.

This clonotype was counted ten times or more. The chain employs TRBV2 and TRBJ1-2, with no clear D. CDR3 size: 14 residues. Germline loops: CDR1 SNHLY, CDR2 FYNNEI. V gave up 1 base and J gave up 5 bases, with 11 bases separating them. This CDR3 reads CASSEVSGRYGYTF. The CDR3 DNA sequence: TGTGCCAGCAGTGAAGTCTCGGGGAGGTATGGCTACACCTTC. The full variable domain, rest sourced from reference TRBV2 and TRBJ1-2, is EPEVTQTPSHQVTQMGQEVILRCVPISNHLYFYWYRQILGQKVEFLVSFYNNEISEKSEIFDDQFSVERPDGSNFTLKIRSTKLEDSAMYFCASSEVSGRYGYTFGSGTRLTVV.

The CDR3 nucleotides are TGTGCCAGTAATCCCCTGCCTAATCAGCCCCAGCATTTT. Amino acid sequence: CASNPLPNQPQHF. The chain carries TRBV19 and TRBJ1-5; D is ambiguous. The germline V gene has CDR1 LNHDA and CDR2 SQIVND (reference sequence). V shed 7 bases and J shed 4 bases, with 11 bases lying between them. The CDR3 runs 13 residues. Filled out from reference TRBV19 and TRBJ1-5, the complete variable domain reads DGGITQSPKYLFRKEGQNVTLSCEQNLNHDAMYWYRQDPGQGLRLIYYSQIVNDFQKGDIAEGYSVSREKKESFPLTVTSAQKNPTAFYLCASNPLPNQPQHFGDGTRLSIL.

V is TRBV24-1 and J is TRBJ2-5; maybe TRBD1 (5 bases). In germline, CDR1 is KGHDR, CDR2 SFDVKD. Trimming left V 4 bases short and J 7 bases short, with 27 bases between. The CDR3 sequence is 18 residues long. The CDR3 bases are TGTGCCACCAGTGACCTTCCGTCCATCAGGGCCCCGATTGGGACCCAGTACTTC. It specifies CATSDLPSIRAPIGTQYF.

This sequence joins TRBV24-1 and TRBJ1-1, with D maybe TRBD1 (5 bases). This CDR3 contains 14 residues. Germline loops: CDR1 KGHDR, CDR2 SFDVKD. Between the trimmed V and J ends, which lost 7 bases and 4 bases, there was a span of 15 bases. DNA for the CDR3: TGTGCCACCAGACCAGAAGGGGAGGTCACTGAAGCTTTCTTT. Translating gives CATRPEGEVTEAFF.